This paragraph reports one TCR beta chain. Its specific antigen is unknown. Base quality data are lacking; no much larger clone is found one base away. This entry belongs to a study of T cell changes during pregnancy in multiple sclerosis (dated by TCRdb to about 2019). Concerning the study at large: The study examined how the T cell repertoire changed over the course of pregnancy in women with multiple sclerosis.

Libraries came from the immunoSEQ multiplex PCR assay. This immuneACCESS table, as held by TCRdb, lists in-frame sequences with V and J called but not all clones. Of the missing ones, under half trace to an unresolved V gene in checked studies; the others have no known cause. The sample data list fewer than 45,000 clones, and 88% of these were observed just once. The ten largest make up about 7% of the sample. V is pared back by 4 bases and J by 0 bases, with 18 bases lying between the germline termini. The germline V gene provides CDR1 SNHLY and CDR2 FYNNEI. The CDR3 has 17 amino acids, counting the end cysteine and phenylalanine. Only the CDR3 region is kept as DNA, spanning 51 bases read in frame from base 1.

Recombination connected TRBV2 to TRBJ1-1; possibly the D gene is TRBD1, per 5 matching bases. The specimen comprised CD8+ T cells from peripheral blood mononuclear cells, sampled in the third trimester of pregnancy. The source of this sequence is a female donor with multiple sclerosis, enrolled in a pregnancy study. The DNA sequence is TGTGCCAGCAGTGCCGGGGCCCCCGGGGGGGTGAACACTGAAGCTTTCTTT. Its protein reads: CASSAGAPGGVNTEAFF.